This is a list of T cell receptor beta chains from one sample in a study of cytomegalovirus exposure and HLA in healthy donors. Repertoires were generated with immunoSEQ multiplex PCR, while TCRdb's copy carries only in-frame clones and drops some. Among 150,000 or so clones listed, approximately 86% were seen once. The sequenced material came from PBMCs. Receptor source: a man between 18 and 29 years old in good health and CMV-seropositive. CDR3s include the opening cysteine and the closing phenylalanine or tryptophan. The order of the fields is J gene, D gene, V gene, clone size, CDR3 DNA, CDR3 protein. A D gene is named only where the DNA matches it firmly. Clone size is not always given. Where it is, it says once, few, many or a class for expanded clones.

j_gene: TRBJ1-1; d_gene: -; v_gene: TRBV7-2; abundance: -; CDR3nt: TGTGCCAGCAGCCGGGGAGGCAGCCTGAACACTGAAGCTTTCTTT; CDR3aa: CASSRGGSLNTEAFF
j_gene: TRBJ1-1; d_gene: -; v_gene: TRBV4-2; abundance: -; CDR3nt: TGTGCCAGCAGCCAACGGAACACTGAAGCTTTCTTT; CDR3aa: CASSQRNTEAFF
j_gene: TRBJ1-5; d_gene: TRBD1; v_gene: TRBV9; abundance: -; CDR3nt: TGTGCCAGCAGCGGAAGCCAGAACCCGGGACAGGGAGACCTTAGCAATCAGCCCCAGCATTTT; CDR3aa: CASSGSQNPGQGDLSNQPQHF
j_gene: TRBJ2-7; d_gene: TRBD1; v_gene: TRBV5-4; abundance: -; CDR3nt: TGTGCCAGCAGCTTTCCGACAGGGGTTGAGCAGTACTTC; CDR3aa: CASSFPTGVEQYF
j_gene: TRBJ2-3; d_gene: TRBD2; v_gene: TRBV5-1; abundance: -; CDR3nt: TGCGCCAGCGGTGGGACTACTAGCACAGATACGCAGTATTTT; CDR3aa: CASGGTTSTDTQYF
j_gene: TRBJ2-7; d_gene: TRBD1; v_gene: TRBV30; abundance: -; CDR3nt: TGTGCCTGGAGTCAGGGGGCATCCTACGAGCAGTACTTC; CDR3aa: CAWSQGASYEQYF
j_gene: TRBJ2-5; d_gene: TRBD2; v_gene: TRBV25-1; abundance: -; CDR3nt: TGTGCCAGCAGGAGGGAGGGCGGCCCGCTAAAAGAGACCCAGTACTTC; CDR3aa: CASRREGGPLKETQYF
j_gene: TRBJ1-2; d_gene: -; v_gene: TRBV4-3; abundance: -; CDR3nt: TGCGCCAGCAGCCAAGAGGTTTTGCGGGCTAACTATGGCTACACCTTC; CDR3aa: CASSQEVLRANYGYTF
j_gene: TRBJ2-7; d_gene: -; v_gene: TRBV7-8; abundance: -; CDR3nt: TGTGCCAGCAGCCCCCACCAGGGCCCTTCCTACGAGCAGTACTTC; CDR3aa: CASSPHQGPSYEQYF
j_gene: TRBJ2-7; d_gene: TRBD2; v_gene: TRBV19; abundance: -; CDR3nt: TGTGCCAGTAGTCCGGGACTACCTTACGAGCAGTACTTC; CDR3aa: CASSPGLPYEQYF
j_gene: TRBJ1-1; d_gene: TRBD1; v_gene: TRBV29-1; abundance: once; CDR3nt: TGCAGCGATCTGACAGGGCCCAACACTGAAGCTTTCTTT; CDR3aa: CSDLTGPNTEAFF
j_gene: TRBJ1-4; d_gene: -; v_gene: TRBV9; abundance: -; CDR3nt: TGTGCCAGCAGCCCAAGGTGGCAGCGTAATGAAAAACTGTTTTTT; CDR3aa: CASSPRWQRNEKLFF